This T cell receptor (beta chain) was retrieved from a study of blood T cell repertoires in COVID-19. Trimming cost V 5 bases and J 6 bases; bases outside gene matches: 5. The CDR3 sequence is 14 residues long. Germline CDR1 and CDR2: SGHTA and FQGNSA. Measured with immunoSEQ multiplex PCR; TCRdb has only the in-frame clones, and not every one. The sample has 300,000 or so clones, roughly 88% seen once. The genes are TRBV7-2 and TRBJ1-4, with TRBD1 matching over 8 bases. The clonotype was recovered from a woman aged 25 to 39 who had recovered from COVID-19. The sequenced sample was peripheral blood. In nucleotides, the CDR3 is TGTGCCAGCAGCGTTGGGACAGGACATGAAAAACTGTTTTTT. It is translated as CASSVGTGHEKLFF.